These T cell receptor beta chains were read from a single sample in a study of control samples from healthy donors and cancer patients. Clones were read by immunoSEQ multiplex PCR, and TCRdb kept only the in-frame ones, dropping some. The repertoire holds 65,000 to 95,000 clones, with more than 70% as singletons. Material for sequencing was blood. Receptors originate from a man in his forties or fifties in good health. Each CDR3 is given with its conserved first and last residue. A D gene is named only where the DNA matches it firmly. Size values are once, few and many counts, or a class for expanded clones, and some rows have none.

V gene	D gene	clone size	J gene	CDR3 protein	CDR3 DNA
TRBV6-1	NA	NA	TRBJ1-1	CASSEDMNTEAFF	TGTGCCAGCAGTGAAGACATGAACACTGAAGCTTTCTTT
TRBV7-3	NA	once	TRBJ2-3	CASSPSGALGDTQYF	TGTGCCAGCAGTCCAAGTGGGGCCCTCGGGGATACGCAGTATTTT
TRBV6-5	NA	NA	TRBJ1-2	CASSRGGSGYTF	TGTGCCAGCTCCCGGGGGGGATCTGGCTACACCTTC
TRBV7-3	NA	few	TRBJ2-1	CASSPQGFSYNEQFF	TGTGCCAGCAGCCCCCAGGGATTCTCCTACAATGAGCAGTTCTTC
TRBV7-9	TRBD1	NA	TRBJ2-6	CASTIGTGLSGANVLTF	TGTGCCAGCACAATCGGGACAGGACTCTCTGGGGCCAACGTCCTGACTTTC
TRBV6-1	NA	NA	TRBJ2-7	CASTVSPSSYEQYF	TGTGCCAGCACCGTCTCTCCTAGCTCCTACGAGCAGTACTTC
TRBV4-1	NA	once	TRBJ1-5	CASSQSQELGSNQPQHF	TGCGCCAGCAGCCAATCACAGGAGCTGGGGAGCAATCAGCCCCAGCATTTT
TRBV11-3	NA	NA	TRBJ2-1	CASSTPTGYSYNEQFF	TGTGCCAGCAGCACTCCAACGGGGTACTCCTACAATGAGCAGTTCTTC
TRBV5-5	NA	NA	TRBJ2-2	CASSPDFDTGELFF	TGTGCCAGCAGCCCAGACTTCGACACCGGGGAGCTGTTTTTT
TRBV7-2	NA	NA	TRBJ2-5	CASSFTMGEETQYF	TGTGCCAGCAGCTTTACAATGGGGGAAGAGACCCAGTACTTC
TRBV10-1	NA	NA	TRBJ1-6	CASSLALDSPLHF	TGCGCCAGCAGTTTGGCTTTGGATTCACCCCTCCACTTT
TRBV3-1/TRBV3-2	TRBD2	NA	TRBJ2-2	CASSQRTSSTGELFF	TGTGCCAGCAGTCAGAGGACTAGCAGCACCGGGGAGCTGTTTTTT